This T cell receptor beta chain originates from a study of cytomegalovirus exposure and HLA in healthy donors. Points from the study as a whole: DRB1 showed the most TCR associations and HLA-C the fewest in a later analysis, as rates varied by HLA locus. The CMV antigen specificity of a few CMV-associated chains was confirmed through in vitro analysis. Roughly uniform depth of sequencing across donors was assumed in presence/absence analyses.

The PCR contained 60 Vbeta and 13 Jbeta primers. Profiling relied on immunoSEQ multiplex PCR, and the TCRdb table lists in-frame clones only, not all of them. The data show approximately 200,000 clones, more than 65% seen once. V dropped 8 bases and J dropped 8 bases, with 10 bases sitting between them. CDR1 SGHTA and CDR2 FQGNSA come from the germline V gene. The CDR3 sequence is 11 residues long. In regard to this clone: Antigen unknown.

The sequence was collected from a woman aged 30 to 39 in good health and CMV-seropositive. The sequenced sample consisted of PBMCs. V gene TRBV7-2 combines with J gene TRBJ2-1, with a weak D call TRBD2 (6 bases). Here the CDR3 reads CASGRHDEQFF. Written as DNA, the CDR3 is TGTGCCAGCGGGAGGCACGATGAGCAGTTCTTC.